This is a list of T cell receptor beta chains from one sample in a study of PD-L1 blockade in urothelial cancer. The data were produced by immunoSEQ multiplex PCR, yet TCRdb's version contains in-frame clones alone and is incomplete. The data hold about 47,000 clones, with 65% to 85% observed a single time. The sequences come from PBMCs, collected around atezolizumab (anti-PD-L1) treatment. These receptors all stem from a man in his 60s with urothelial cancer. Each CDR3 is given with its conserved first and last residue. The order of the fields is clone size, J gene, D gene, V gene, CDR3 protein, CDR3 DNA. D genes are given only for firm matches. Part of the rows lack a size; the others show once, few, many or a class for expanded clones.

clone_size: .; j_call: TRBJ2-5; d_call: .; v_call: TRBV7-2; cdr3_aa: CASSFLKTAQETQYF; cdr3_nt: TGTGCCAGCAGCTTTCTAAAAACAGCTCAAGAGACCCAGTACTTC
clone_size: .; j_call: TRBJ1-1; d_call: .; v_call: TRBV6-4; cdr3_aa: CASSAGGQPNTEAFF; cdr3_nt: TGTGCCAGCAGTGCGGGGGGGCAGCCGAACACTGAAGCTTTCTTT
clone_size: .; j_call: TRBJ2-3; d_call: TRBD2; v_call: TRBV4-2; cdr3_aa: CASSHSGTSGRASDTQYF; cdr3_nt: TGTGCCAGCAGCCATTCCGGGACTAGCGGGAGGGCGTCAGATACGCAGTATTTT
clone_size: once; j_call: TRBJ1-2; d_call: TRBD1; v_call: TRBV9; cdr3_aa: CASSVGEGDRRFHGYTF; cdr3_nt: TGTGCCAGCAGCGTAGGAGAGGGGGACAGGAGATTTCATGGCTACACCTTC
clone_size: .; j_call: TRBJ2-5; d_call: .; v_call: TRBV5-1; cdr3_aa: CASSLSGGNLRETQYF; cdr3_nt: TGCGCCAGCAGCTTATCAGGGGGGAATCTCCGGGAGACCCAGTACTTC
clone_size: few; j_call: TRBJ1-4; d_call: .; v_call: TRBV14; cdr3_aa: CASSQDRGEKLFF; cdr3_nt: TGTGCCAGCAGCCAAGACAGGGGTGAAAAACTGTTTTTT
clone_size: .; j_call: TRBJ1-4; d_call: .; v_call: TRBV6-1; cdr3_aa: CASRVQATNEKLFF; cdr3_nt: TGTGCCAGCAGGGTACAGGCAACTAATGAAAAACTGTTTTTT
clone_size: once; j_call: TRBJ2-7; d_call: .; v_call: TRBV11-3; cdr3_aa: CASSSGQSYEQYF; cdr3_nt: TGTGCCAGCAGCTCGGGACAATCCTACGAGCAGTACTTC
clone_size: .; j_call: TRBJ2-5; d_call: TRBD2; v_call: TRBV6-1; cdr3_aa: CASSEAASGGAGTQYF; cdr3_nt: TGTGCCAGCAGTGAGGCGGCTAGCGGGGGGGCGGGGACCCAGTACTTC
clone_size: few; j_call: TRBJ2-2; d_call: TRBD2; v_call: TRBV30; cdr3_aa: CAWDPSTSGRGTGELFF; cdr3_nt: TGTGCCTGGGACCCGTCGACTAGCGGGAGGGGCACCGGGGAGCTGTTTTTT
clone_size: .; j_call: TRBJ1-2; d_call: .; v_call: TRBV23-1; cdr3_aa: CASSQSGGPNGYTF; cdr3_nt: TGCGCCAGCAGTCAATCTGGGGGCCCCAATGGCTACACCTTC
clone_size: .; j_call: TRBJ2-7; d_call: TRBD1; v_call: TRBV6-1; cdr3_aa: CASSEVPGTGSYEQYF; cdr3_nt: TGTGCCAGCAGTGAAGTTCCCGGGACAGGCTCCTACGAGCAGTACTTC
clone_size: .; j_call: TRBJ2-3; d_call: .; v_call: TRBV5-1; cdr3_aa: CASSPILILAPSTDTQYF; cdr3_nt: TGCGCCAGCAGCCCGATCCTTATCCTAGCACCCAGCACAGATACGCAGTATTTT
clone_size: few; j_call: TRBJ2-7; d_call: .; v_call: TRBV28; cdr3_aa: CASSPGGHDRAYEQYF; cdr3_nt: TGTGCCAGCAGTCCCGGAGGGCATGACAGGGCCTACGAGCAGTACTTC
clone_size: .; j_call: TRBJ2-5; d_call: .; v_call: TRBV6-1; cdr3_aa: CASSDPGSGGETQYF; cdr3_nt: TGTGCCAGCAGTGACCCGGGGTCAGGCGGGGAGACCCAGTACTTC
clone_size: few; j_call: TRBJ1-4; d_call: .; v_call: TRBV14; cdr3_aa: CASSAGTPEKLFF; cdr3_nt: TGTGCCAGCAGCGCCGGGACACCAGAAAAACTGTTTTTT
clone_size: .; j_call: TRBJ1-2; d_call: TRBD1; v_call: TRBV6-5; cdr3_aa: CARGVRDRPFYGYTF; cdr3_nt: TGTGCCAGGGGGGTTCGGGACAGGCCCTTCTATGGCTACACCTTC
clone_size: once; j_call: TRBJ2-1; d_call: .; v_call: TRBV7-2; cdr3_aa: CASSLAGGRFNEQFF; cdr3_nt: TGTGCCAGCAGCTTAGCGGGGGGGCGTTTCAATGAGCAGTTCTTC
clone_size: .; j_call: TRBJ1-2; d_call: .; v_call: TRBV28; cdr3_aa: CASMGTPNYGYTF; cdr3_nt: TGTGCCAGCATGGGCACACCTAACTATGGCTACACCTTC
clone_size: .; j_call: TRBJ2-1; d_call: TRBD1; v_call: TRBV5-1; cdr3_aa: CASSLTYRDRGINEQFF; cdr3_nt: TGCGCCAGCAGCTTGACCTACCGGGACAGGGGAATAAATGAGCAGTTCTTC
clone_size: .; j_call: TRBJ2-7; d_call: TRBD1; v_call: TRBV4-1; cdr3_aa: CASSPGQGKGEQYF; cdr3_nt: TGCGCCAGCAGCCCGGGACAGGGGAAGGGCGAGCAGTACTTC
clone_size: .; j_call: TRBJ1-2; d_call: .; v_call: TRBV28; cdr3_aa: CASGVRGAHGYTF; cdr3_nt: TGTGCCAGCGGGGTACGTGGGGCGCATGGCTACACCTTC
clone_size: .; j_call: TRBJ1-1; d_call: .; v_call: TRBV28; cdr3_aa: CASSYPGAAFF; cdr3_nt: TGTGCCAGCAGTTACCCGGGTGCAGCTTTCTTT
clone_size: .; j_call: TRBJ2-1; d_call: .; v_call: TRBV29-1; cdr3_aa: CSVEVRRGPYNEQFF; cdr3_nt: TGCAGCGTTGAGGTGCGTAGAGGGCCCTACAATGAGCAGTTCTTC
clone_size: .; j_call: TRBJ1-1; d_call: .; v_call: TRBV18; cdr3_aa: CASSPSRVGTEAFF; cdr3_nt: TGTGCCAGCTCACCATCGAGGGTAGGCACTGAAGCTTTCTTT
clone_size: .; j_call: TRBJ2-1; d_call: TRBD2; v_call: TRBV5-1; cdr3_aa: CASSLRAGESNEQFF; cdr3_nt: TGCGCCAGCAGCCTCAGAGCGGGAGAATCCAATGAGCAGTTCTTC
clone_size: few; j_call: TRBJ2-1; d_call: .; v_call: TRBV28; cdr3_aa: CASSFRGMGYNEQFF; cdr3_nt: TGTGCCAGCAGTTTCCGGGGAATGGGGTACAATGAGCAGTTCTTC
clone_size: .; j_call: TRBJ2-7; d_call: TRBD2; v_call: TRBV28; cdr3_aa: CASSLIAGEWDEQYF; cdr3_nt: TGTGCCAGCAGTTTAATTGCGGGAGAATGGGACGAGCAGTACTTC
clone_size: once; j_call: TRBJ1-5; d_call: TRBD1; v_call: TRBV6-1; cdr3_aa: CASTQTGLDQPQHF; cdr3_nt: TGTGCCAGCACCCAGACAGGGCTCGATCAGCCCCAGCATTTT
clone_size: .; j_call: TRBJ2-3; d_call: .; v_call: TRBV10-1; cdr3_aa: CATSGQDLWGTDTQYF; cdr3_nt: TGCGCCACCTCCGGACAAGACCTCTGGGGCACAGATACGCAGTATTTT
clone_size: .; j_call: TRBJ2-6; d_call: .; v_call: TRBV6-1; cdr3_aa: CASSERGIWQASSGANVLTF; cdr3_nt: TGTGCCAGCAGTGAAAGGGGTATTTGGCAGGCGTCCTCTGGGGCCAACGTCCTGACTTTC
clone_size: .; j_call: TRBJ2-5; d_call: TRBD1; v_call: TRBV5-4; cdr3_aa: CASSSPGLGTGSSGQTQYF; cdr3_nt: TGTGCCAGCAGCTCCCCTGGCCTGGGGACAGGGTCTTCAGGGCAGACCCAGTACTTC
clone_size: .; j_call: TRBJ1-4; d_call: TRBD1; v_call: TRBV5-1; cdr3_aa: CASSLRAGGNEKLFF; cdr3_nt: TGCGCCAGCAGCCTCCGGGCAGGGGGTAATGAAAAACTGTTTTTT
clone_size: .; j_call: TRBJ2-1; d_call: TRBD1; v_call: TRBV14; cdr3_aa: CASRRTLGTGFFF; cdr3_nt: TGTGCCAGCAGACGCACCCTCGGGACAGGGTTTTTCTTC
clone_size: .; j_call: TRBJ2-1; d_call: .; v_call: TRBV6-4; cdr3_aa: CASSDPLNEQFF; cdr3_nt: TGTGCCAGCAGTGACCCCCTCAATGAGCAGTTCTTC
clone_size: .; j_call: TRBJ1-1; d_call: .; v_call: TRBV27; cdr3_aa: CASSSTGTFSPEAFF; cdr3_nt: TGTGCCAGCAGTTCAACCGGGACATTCAGCCCTGAAGCTTTCTTT
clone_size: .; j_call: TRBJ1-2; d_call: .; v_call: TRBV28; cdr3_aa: CASSLIRFSRGYTF; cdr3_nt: TGTGCCAGCAGTTTAATCCGGTTCTCACGGGGCTACACCTTC
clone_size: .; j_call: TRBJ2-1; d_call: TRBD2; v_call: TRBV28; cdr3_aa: CASIGPGTSGRNEQFF; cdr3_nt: TGTGCCAGCATCGGACCCGGGACTAGCGGGAGGAATGAGCAGTTCTTC
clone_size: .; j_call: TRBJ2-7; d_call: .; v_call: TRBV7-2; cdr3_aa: CASSAGQLPPEQYF; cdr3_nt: TGTGCCAGCAGCGCGGGACAGCTTCCGCCTGAGCAGTACTTC
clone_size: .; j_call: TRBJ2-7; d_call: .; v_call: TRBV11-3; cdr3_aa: CASSNEGVHEQYF; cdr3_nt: TGTGCCAGCAGCAACGAGGGGGTACACGAGCAGTACTTC
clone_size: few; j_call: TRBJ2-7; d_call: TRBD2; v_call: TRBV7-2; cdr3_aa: CASSLPTFSGRTNEQYF; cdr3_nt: TGTGCCAGCAGCTTACCAACTTTTAGCGGGAGAACAAACGAGCAGTACTTC
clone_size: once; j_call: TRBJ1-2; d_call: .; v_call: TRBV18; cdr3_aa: CASSEDSPGYGYTF; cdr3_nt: TGTGCCAGCTCAGAGGACAGTCCGGGGTATGGCTACACCTTC
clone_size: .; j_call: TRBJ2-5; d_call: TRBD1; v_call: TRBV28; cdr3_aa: CASSSGQPQETQYF; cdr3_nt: TGTGCCAGCAGTTCGGGACAGCCACAAGAGACCCAGTACTTC
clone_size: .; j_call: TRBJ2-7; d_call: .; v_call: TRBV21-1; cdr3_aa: CASSKGGSAASEQYF; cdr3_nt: TGTGCCAGCAGCAAAGGGGGTAGCGCGGCAAGCGAGCAGTACTTC
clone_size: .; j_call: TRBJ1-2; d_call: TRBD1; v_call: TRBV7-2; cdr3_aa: CASSSGGGRTGHGYTF; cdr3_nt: TGTGCCAGCAGCTCGGGGGGGGGTAGGACAGGTCATGGCTACACCTTC
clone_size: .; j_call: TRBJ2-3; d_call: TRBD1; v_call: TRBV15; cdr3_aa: CATSRQDRGRSDTQYF; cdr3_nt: TGTGCCACCAGCAGGCAGGACAGGGGGCGTTCGGATACGCAGTATTTT
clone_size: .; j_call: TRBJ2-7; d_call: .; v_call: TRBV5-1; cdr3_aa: CASSPHQKGMGEQYF; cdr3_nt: TGCGCCAGCAGCCCCCACCAGAAGGGGATGGGCGAGCAGTACTTC
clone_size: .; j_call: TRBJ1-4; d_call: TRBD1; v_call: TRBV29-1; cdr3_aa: CSVWGDRQGNEKLFF; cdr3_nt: TGCAGCGTCTGGGGGGACAGACAGGGCAATGAAAAACTGTTTTTT